This T cell receptor beta chain was retrieved from a study of untreated major depressive disorder. General observations from the study: Compared with controls, depressed patients showed more TRBV05-01 (Vbeta 5.1) usage in CD4+ T cells.

Clones were sequenced by immunoSEQ multiplex PCR, and TCRdb holds only the in-frame ones, with some missing. The profile shows 23,000 or so clones, about 91% of them singletons. Germline CDR1 reads LGHNA; CDR2 reads YNFKEQ. V was clipped by 4 bases and J by 0 bases, with 10 bases between them. The CDR3 covers 16 residues. This clone was observed a handful of times. Antigen unknown. The sequence was collected from a woman in her thirties with major depressive disorder. The chain links TRBV4-2 to TRBJ2-6, with D uncertain. The sequenced sample was CD4+ T cells from PBMCs. The CDR3, as DNA: TGTGCCAGCAGCCCTATTCTCGGCTCTGGGGCCAACGTCCTGACTTTC. Protein product: CASSPILGSGANVLTF.